This section outlines one TCR beta chain sequence together with its context. The sample comes from a study of blood T cell repertoires in COVID-19. About the research overall: Italy, Spain and the United States were the sources of the convalescent and acute COVID-19 samples. T cells, B-cell-depleted T cells, or PBMCs provided the cDNA or gDNA that served as material.

Study processing details: Estimated nucleated cell counts came from reference gene primer amplification. Clones were sequenced by immunoSEQ multiplex PCR, and TCRdb holds only the in-frame ones, with some missing. V, J and clone size derive from that table, while D and trimming were established from the DNA sequence. The table shows about 58,000 clones, with 85% to 90% occurring only once. The CDR3 has 14 residues. CDR1 and CDR2 from the germline V gene are GTSNPN and SVGIG (reference sequence). Trimming removed 1 base from V and 3 bases from J; junction bases left unmatched: 2. V gene TRBV30 combines with J gene TRBJ1-2; TRBD1 matches at 10 bases. The material sequenced was peripheral blood. The sequence was collected from a human donor in a cohort sampled during active COVID-19. The CDR3 here is CAWSEGQGHYGYTF. The DNA for the CDR3 is TGTGCCTGGAGTGAGGGACAGGGGCACTATGGCTACACCTTC.